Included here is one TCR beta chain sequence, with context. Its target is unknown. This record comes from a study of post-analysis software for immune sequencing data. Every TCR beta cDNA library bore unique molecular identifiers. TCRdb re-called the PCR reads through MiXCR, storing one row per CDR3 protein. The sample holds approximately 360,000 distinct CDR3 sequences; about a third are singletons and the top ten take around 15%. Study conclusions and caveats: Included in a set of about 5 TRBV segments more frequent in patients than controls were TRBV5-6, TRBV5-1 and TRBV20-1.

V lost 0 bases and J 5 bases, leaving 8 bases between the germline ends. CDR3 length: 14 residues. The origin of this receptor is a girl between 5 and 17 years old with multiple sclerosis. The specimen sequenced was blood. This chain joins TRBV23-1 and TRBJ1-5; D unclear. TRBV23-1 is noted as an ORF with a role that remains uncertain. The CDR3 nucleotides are TGCGCCAGCAGTCAATCGGGTAGTGATCAGCCCCAGCATTTT. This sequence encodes CASSQSGSDQPQHF.